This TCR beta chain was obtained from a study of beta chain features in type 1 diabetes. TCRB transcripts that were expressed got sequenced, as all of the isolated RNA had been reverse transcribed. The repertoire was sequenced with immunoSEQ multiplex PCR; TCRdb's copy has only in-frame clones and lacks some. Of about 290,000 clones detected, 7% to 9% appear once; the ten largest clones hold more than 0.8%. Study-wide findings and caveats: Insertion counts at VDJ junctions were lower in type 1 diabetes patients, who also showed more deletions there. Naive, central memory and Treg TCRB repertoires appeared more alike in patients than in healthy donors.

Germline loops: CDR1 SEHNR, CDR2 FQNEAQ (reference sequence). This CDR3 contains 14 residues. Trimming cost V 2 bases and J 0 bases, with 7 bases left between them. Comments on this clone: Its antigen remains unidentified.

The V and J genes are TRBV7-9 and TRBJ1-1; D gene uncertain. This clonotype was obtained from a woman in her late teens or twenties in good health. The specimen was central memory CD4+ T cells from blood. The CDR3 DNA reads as TGTGCCAGCAGCTTACAGCGCCTGAACACTGAAGCTTTCTTT. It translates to CASSLQRLNTEAFF.